This T cell receptor beta chain originates from a study of OX40 agonist ivuxolimab in advanced cancers. Profiling relied on immunoSEQ multiplex PCR, and the TCRdb table lists in-frame clones only, not all of them. The sample lists approximately 82,000 clones; approximately 82% were seen once. A remark on this clone: As the CDR3 is not closed by the conserved phenylalanine or tryptophan, this likely results from a read error. The DNA is omitted, as the CDR3 cannot be located on it reliably, and the CDR3 follows TCRdb's listing.

The receptor comes from an adult with an advanced solid tumor such as melanoma, head and neck, liver or kidney cancer. The sequencing used CD4+ or CD8+ T cells sorted from blood, collected in a trial of the OX40 agonist ivuxolimab.

The CDR3 sequence is CSVDHQGDRGI. V is TRBV29-1 and J is TRBJ1-2; the D call TRBD1 from the table was never checked on the DNA. Germline-derived CDR1 and CDR2 are SQVTM and ANQGSEA. Ends included, the CDR3 has 11 residues.